The 11 T cell receptor beta chains given below trace back to one sample, sequenced in a study of graft-versus-host responses after intestinal transplantation. Only in-frame clones appear in the TCRdb table, and some are missing; sequencing was by immunoSEQ multiplex PCR. Of roughly 93,000 clones in the sample, 85% to 95% were seen once. These TCRs are of unknown antigen specificity. This material consisted of unstimulated CD8+ T cells sorted from spleen or lymph node cells, taken before intestinal transplant. The receptors stem from a human donor who received an intestinal transplant.

The chain has TRBV11-3 and TRBJ2-1; TRBD1 agrees at 7 bases. The CDR3 length is 16 residues. Germline V gene lookup returns CDR1 SGHNT and CDR2 YENEEA. After removal of 2 bases from V and 8 bases from J, the junction contained 12 bases not matched to a gene. CDR3 DNA: TGTGCCAGCAGCTTATGGGACAGCCCATCGATGGATGAGCAGTTCTTC. It codes for CASSLWDSPSMDEQFF.

The chain combines TRBV2 with TRBJ2-2; 8 bases line up with TRBD1. V lost 8 bases and J lost 1; bases outside the gene matches: 6. Germline-derived CDR1 and CDR2 are SNHLY and FYNNEI. The CDR3 sequence is 15 residues long. CDR3 nucleotides: TGTGCCAGCGTCCGGACAGGGAGGAACACCGGGGAGCTGTTTTTT. Amino acid sequence: CASVRTGRNTGELFF.

This chain connects TRBV5-1 to TRBJ1-1; unclear D gene. Germline lookup yields CDR1 SGHRS and CDR2 YFSETQ. The V and J ends lost 7 bases and 3 bases respectively, with 7 bases between them. The length of the CDR3 is 11 residues. The CDR3 loop is CASQDDTEAFF. DNA for the CDR3: TGCGCCAGCCAGGATGACACTGAAGCTTTCTTT.

The chain carries TRBV27 and TRBJ2-7; D gene unclear. CDR3 length equals 12 residues. Germline V gives CDR1 MNHEY, CDR2 SMNVEV (reference sequence). V lost 6 bases to trimming and J lost 6 bases, with 12 bases between them. The CDR3 region is CASSLRRGEQYF. The CDR3 coding sequence is TGTGCCAGCAGCTTAAGGCGCGGCGAGCAGTACTTC.

This sequence joins TRBV6-1 and TRBJ2-5, with D tentatively TRBD1 (5 bases). Trimming stripped 8 bases from V and 0 bases from J, with 10 bases between. CDR1 and CDR2 (germline): MNHNS, SASEGT. CDR3 length equals 13 residues. The CDR3 is CASVDSYQETQYF. CDR3 bases: TGTGCCAGCGTTGACAGCTACCAAGAGACCCAGTACTTC.

The rearrangement links TRBV5-6 to TRBJ2-2; possibly TRBD2 for D (5 bases). V was shortened by 4 bases and J by 6 bases, with 19 bases between the two germline ends. Germline-derived CDR1 and CDR2 are SGHDT and YYEEEE. There are 16 residues in the CDR3. The CDR3 nucleotides are TGTGCCAGCAGCCCAGACCCTAGGTTGGGAGCCGGGGAGCTGTTTTTT. As protein: CASSPDPRLGAGELFF.

CDR3: CASSLAVGGFYEQYF. CDR3 bases: TGTGCCAGCAGCTTGGCCGTCGGCGGATTCTACGAGCAGTACTTC. The chain combines TRBV5-6 with TRBJ2-7; the D is unclear. The V gene lost 0 bases and the J gene lost 3 bases, with 13 bases spanning the gap. This CDR3 has 15 amino acids. Germline V gene lookup returns CDR1 SGHDT and CDR2 YYEEEE.

The CDR3: CASRPGQGADEQYF. In DNA, the CDR3 is TGTGCCAGCAGACCAGGACAGGGAGCTGACGAGCAGTACTTC. The chain employs TRBV7-9 and TRBJ2-7; 8 positions agree with TRBD1. The V gene end was trimmed by 6 bases and the J gene end by 5 bases; junction bases not matched to a gene: 9. The CDR3 spans 14 residues. CDR1 is SEHNR, CDR2 FQNEAQ, per germline (reference sequence). Together with reference TRBV7-9 and TRBJ2-7, the CDR3 gives the full variable domain: DTGVSQNPRHKITKRGQNVTFRCDPISEHNRLYWYRQTLGQGPEFLTYFQNEAQLEKSRLLSDRFSAERPKGSFSTLEIQRTEQGDSAMYLCASRPGQGADEQYFGPGTRLTVT.

The chain has TRBV19 and TRBJ1-1, with a tentative D call TRBD1 (6 bases). CDR1 and CDR2 (germline): LNHDA, SQIVND (reference sequence). V lost 5 bases to trimming and J lost 0 bases, with 19 bases between them. The CDR3 sequence is 17 residues long. In DNA, the CDR3 is TGTGCCAGTAGTCCTCGAGCGGGGGCAGCGGTGAACACTGAAGCTTTCTTT. Protein product: CASSPRAGAAVNTEAFF.

The J gene is TRBJ1-1, the V gene TRBV7-8; 7 bases match TRBD1. Germline V gene data show CDR1 as SGHVS and CDR2 as FQNEAQ. The CDR3 extends over 14 amino acids. V trimming: 1 base; J trimming: 1 base; junction bases outside the gene matches: 0. The CDR3 nucleotides are TGTGCCAGCAGCTTAGGACAGGGGAACACTGAAGCTTTCTTT. It codes for CASSLGQGNTEAFF.

V usage is TRBV19 and J usage is TRBJ1-3; D ambiguous. Trimming took 6 bases from V and 2 from J, leaving 11 bases between them. The V gene's germline CDR1 is LNHDA and CDR2 SQIVND (reference sequence). The CDR3 loop spans 14 amino acids. The CDR3 nucleotides read TGTGCCAGTAGCCTCCTGGCCCCTGGAAACACCATATATTTT. Its protein product is CASSLLAPGNTIYF.